These 22 T cell receptor beta chains were all obtained from the same sample, sequenced in a study of blood T cell repertoires in COVID-19. Assay: immunoSEQ multiplex PCR; the TCRdb copy retains only in-frame clones and omits some. The sample has around 210,000 clones; 89% are singletons. The sequenced sample consisted of PBMCs or T cells enriched from blood (not recorded which). Receptors were obtained from a woman aged 18 to 35 who had recovered from COVID-19.

The chain employs TRBV18 and TRBJ2-5; a weak D match, TRBD2 (5 bases). CDR3 length equals 15 residues. The ends were cut back, 0 bases at V and 0 bases at J, with 8 bases in the middle. Germline-derived CDR1 and CDR2 are KGHSH and LQKENI. The CDR3 DNA follows: TGTGCCAGCTCACCACCGTCCGGGGACCAAGAGACCCAGTACTTC. Protein: CASSPPSGDQETQYF.

V gene TRBV3-1 (or the pseudogene TRBV3-2) combines with J gene TRBJ1-6; maybe TRBD1 (5 bases). Trimming took off 2 bases at V and 10 bases at J, with 12 bases between the two ends. This CDR3 is built from 14 residues. CDR1 LGHDT and CDR2 YNNKEL come from the germline V gene (reference sequence). CDR3 sequence reads: CASSQYQGQSPLHF. DNA of the CDR3: TGTGCCAGCAGCCAATACCAGGGCCAATCACCCCTCCACTTT.

This chain uses TRBV9 with TRBJ1-2; 8 bases are a match to TRBD1. The CDR3 contains 16 residues. From germline, CDR1 is SGDLS and CDR2 YYNGEE. The junction had 14 bases not matched to a gene; V was cut back by 6 bases and J by 4 bases. In DNA, the CDR3 is TGTGCCAGCACCAGGACAGGGATCAGGGCCCCCTATGGCTACACCTTC. Protein product: CASTRTGIRAPYGYTF.

This chain links TRBV4-1 with TRBJ2-3; possible D gene TRBD1, 5 bases. The germline CDR1 and CDR2 sequences are MGHRA and YSYEKL. The CDR3 covers 16 residues. V dropped 0 bases and J dropped 6 bases, with 16 bases sitting between them. CDR3 bases: TGCGCCAGCAGCCAAGAAGGCAGGGCCTTCCCGGATACGCAGTATTTT. It specifies CASSQEGRAFPDTQYF.

The chain carries TRBV28 and TRBJ2-5, with D unresolved. Between the trimmed V and J ends, which lost 5 bases and 0 bases, there was a span of 4 bases. The CDR3 is 12 residues long. The germline gives CDR1 MDHEN, CDR2 SYDVKM. In DNA, the CDR3 is TGTGCCAGCAGTCTCTACCAAGAGACCCAGTACTTC. This gives the protein CASSLYQETQYF.

The chain recombines TRBV12-5 with TRBJ2-7; TRBD1 might be the D (5 bases). The CDR3 totals 14 residues. The germline V gene encodes CDR1 LGHNT and CDR2 FRNRAP. Trimming left V 8 bases short and J 2 bases short, with 16 bases between. CDR3 sequence (DNA): TGTGCTAGTAGAACATCAGGGTCCGCCTACGAGCAGTACTTC. Protein sequence: CASRTSGSAYEQYF.

The genes are TRBV28 and TRBJ2-3; 7 bases match TRBD2. V lost 7 bases to trimming and J lost 12 bases; unmatched junction nucleotides: 7. CDR1 and CDR2 (germline): MDHEN, SYDVKM. This CDR3 region has 11 residues. CDR3 DNA sequence: TGTGCCAGCACCTCGGGGGAGGGTCAGTATTTT. This encodes CASTSGEGQYF.

V usage is TRBV27 and J usage is TRBJ2-1; D might be TRBD2 (6 bases). V was shortened by 4 bases and J by 9 bases, with 13 bases between the two germline ends. The CDR3 contains 13 residues. Looked up from germline, CDR1 is MNHEY and CDR2 is SMNVEV (reference sequence). In nucleotides, the CDR3 is TGTGCCAGCAGTTACTCTAGCGATGGTGAGCAGTTCTTC. This codes for CASSYSSDGEQFF.

V is TRBV30 and J is TRBJ2-7, with D possibly being TRBD1 (5 bases). CDR1 GTSNPN and CDR2 SVGIG come from the germline V gene (reference sequence). This CDR3 is built from 13 residues. V lost 4 bases, J lost 4 bases, and 14 bases lay in between. For the CDR3, the DNA is TGTGCCTGGAAGGTTTCAGGGCTTTACGAGCAGTACTTC. Amino acids: CAWKVSGLYEQYF.

This clone was observed a single time. The junction shows a germline mismatch at one end, possibly a read error. The J gene is TRBJ1-3, the V gene TRBV7-9; 7 bases map to TRBD1. CDR1 is SEHNR and CDR2 is FQNEAQ in the germline V gene (reference sequence). The CDR3 totals 13 residues. The CDR3: CASSLESRDSDHF. The CDR3 DNA reads TGTGCCAGCAGCTTAGAGAGCCGGGACAGTGACCATTTT.

The V and J genes are TRBV9 and TRBJ1-1, with a tentative D call TRBD1 (5 bases). Germline CDR1 reads SGDLS; CDR2 reads YYNGEE. The V end was cut by 3 bases, the J end by 4 bases, with 13 bases between. The CDR3 extends over 14 amino acids. The CDR3 nucleotides are TGTGCCAGCAGCGCGACAGTTACGGGCACTGAAGCTTTCTTT. Translating it yields CASSATVTGTEAFF.

The rearrangement links TRBV4-1 to TRBJ2-7; D unclear. Germline V lookup: CDR1 MGHRA, CDR2 YSYEKL. The CDR3 consists of 11 residues. With 5 bases removed from V and 1 base from J, the gap between germline ends came to 3 bases. CDR3 nucleotide sequence: TGCGCCAGCAGCTCGTCCTACGAGCAGTACTTC. This sequence encodes CASSSSYEQYF.

This chain links TRBV7-2 with TRBJ2-3; 10 nucleotides agree with TRBD2. V lost 2 bases and J lost 8; bases outside the gene matches: 10. This CDR3 spans 16 amino acids. Germline CDR1 reads SGHTA; CDR2 reads FQGNSA. This CDR3 reads CASSLIASGGRGTQYF. The CDR3 coding sequence is TGTGCCAGCAGCTTAATAGCTAGCGGGGGCCGGGGTACGCAGTATTTT.

This clone showed up just a few times. The chain couples TRBV6-5 to TRBJ1-1; D is unclear. This CDR3 is 15 amino acids long. Trimming pared 6 bases from V and 0 bases from J, leaving 14 bases between. Germline V gene sequence: CDR1 MNHEY, CDR2 SVGAGI. The CDR3 spells CASREDRSLNTEAFF. CDR3 sequence (DNA): TGTGCCAGCAGGGAGGACCGGAGTTTGAACACTGAAGCTTTCTTT.

This sequence joins TRBV28 and TRBJ2-5; 9 nucleotides agree with TRBD2. Germline loops: CDR1 MDHEN, CDR2 SYDVKM. CDR3 length: 16 amino acids. Trimming at V came to 6 bases and at J to 1 base, leaving 9 bases not matched to a gene. CDR3 protein: CASRRSAGGLQETQYF. For the CDR3, the DNA is TGTGCCAGCAGACGATCGGCGGGAGGGCTCCAAGAGACCCAGTACTTC.

The V and J genes are TRBV19 and TRBJ1-2; 10 nucleotides agree with TRBD1. Germline CDR1 LNHDA, CDR2 SQIVND (reference sequence). The CDR3 runs to 12 residues. J was trimmed by 8 bases and V by 7 bases; bases with no gene match: 4. This CDR3 reads CASNDRGRGYTF. CDR3 nucleotide sequence: TGTGCCAGTAACGACAGGGGGCGAGGCTACACCTTC. The whole variable domain, filled in from reference TRBV19 and TRBJ1-2, reads DGGITQSPKYLFRKEGQNVTLSCEQNLNHDAMYWYRQDPGQGLRLIYYSQIVNDFQKGDIAEGYSVSREKKESFPLTVTSAQKNPTAFYLCASNDRGRGYTFGSGTRLTVV.

Here the CDR3 reads CASSPDREATEAFF. DNA of the CDR3: TGCGCCAGCAGCCCTGACAGGGAGGCTACTGAAGCTTTCTTT. The J gene is TRBJ1-1, the V gene TRBV5-1; 7 positions match TRBD1. The CDR3 consists of 14 residues. Germline assignment: CDR1 SGHRS and CDR2 YFSETQ. V shed 4 bases and J 5 bases; nucleotides not matched to a gene: 8.

The V gene is TRBV6-5, the J gene TRBJ2-7; the D is unclear. Germline V lookup: CDR1 MNHEY, CDR2 SVGAGI. V was cut by 2 bases and J by 3 bases, with 8 bases left in between. The CDR3 has 13 residues. In DNA form, the CDR3 reads TGTGCCAGCAGTTACGGTTCGGGCTACGAGCAGTACTTC. It specifies CASSYGSGYEQYF.

The V call is TRBV5-4, the J call TRBJ1-1; D is possibly TRBD1 (6 bases). Looked up from germline, CDR1 is SGHNT and CDR2 is YYREEE (reference sequence). V lost 0 bases, J lost 4 bases, and 13 bases lay in between. The CDR3 covers 15 residues. The chain's CDR3 is CASSLVAQGFTEAFF. In DNA, the CDR3 is TGTGCCAGCAGCTTGGTCGCGCAGGGGTTCACTGAAGCTTTCTTT.

The chain combines TRBV5-4 with TRBJ1-2, with 10 bases lining up with TRBD1. Germline CDR1 SGHNT, CDR2 YYREEE (reference sequence). The CDR3 is made up of 15 amino acids. V shed 5 bases, J shed 1 base, and the junction held 5 bases outside the gene matches. The CDR3 loop reads CASSRTGGRNYGYTF. Written as DNA, the CDR3 is TGTGCCAGCAGTCGGACAGGGGGGCGTAACTATGGCTACACCTTC.

The V call is TRBV10-3, the J call TRBJ2-1; 9 bases align to TRBD2. Trimming cost V 6 bases and J 4 bases; bases outside gene matches: 13. CDR1 and CDR2 (germline): ENHRY, SYGVKD. The CDR3 has 17 amino acids. CDR3 sequence reads: CAISVLLAGEPYNEQFF. CDR3 coding DNA: TGTGCCATCAGCGTGCTACTAGCGGGTGAACCTTACAATGAGCAGTTCTTC.

This clone came up a few times. V and J are TRBV5-5 and TRBJ1-5, with 8 bases lining up with TRBD1. The CDR3 loop spans 15 amino acids. Germline trimming cut 0 bases from V and 6 bases from J; bases unmatched to any gene: 5. Germline V CDR1 and CDR2: SGHKS, YYEKEE (reference sequence). For the CDR3, the DNA is TGTGCCAGCAGCTTGGGGACAGGGACGAGTCAGCCCCAGCATTTT. Translating it yields CASSLGTGTSQPQHF.